The 2 T cell receptor beta chains presented below share a single source sample, sequenced in a study. TCRdb passed the RT-PCR reads through MiXCR, listing each CDR3 protein once. This table has 650,000 to 800,000 distinct CDR3 sequences, over 12% appearing once. Source material: memory CD4+ T cells from blood. These receptors all stem from a female donor in good health, serving as a healthy control.

In its sample, this clonotype was seen a few times. V gene TRBV4-2 combines with J gene TRBJ2-1; 7 bases align to TRBD2. V trimming: 0 bases; J trimming: 7 bases; junction bases outside the gene matches: 3. Germline lookup yields CDR1 LGHNA and CDR2 YNFKEQ. The CDR3 length is 14 residues. CDR3 sequence: CASSQETSSNEQFF. The CDR3 bases are TGTGCCAGCAGCCAAGAGACTAGCTCAAATGAGCAGTTCTTC.

This clonotype occurred many times. The chain combines TRBV7-9 with TRBJ1-2, with 7 bases identical to TRBD1. V shed 3 bases and J 8 bases; nucleotides not matched to a gene: 9. CDR1 SEHNR and CDR2 FQNEAQ come from the germline V gene (reference sequence). This CDR3 is built from 14 residues. This chain's CDR3 is CASSFTTGAGGYTF. The CDR3 DNA is TGTGCCAGCAGCTTTACCACAGGGGCGGGAGGCTACACCTTC.